This T cell receptor (beta chain) was sequenced for a study of regulatory T cells in long-lasting Graves disease. Study-level results: Persistent Graves' patients showed a TCR diversity that was lower than that of newly diagnosed ones. Clonotypes that were public and shared totalled some 2,900 in persistent patients versus roughly 1,000 in new patients.

This CDR3 has 16 residues. Germline CDR1 and CDR2: LGHDT and YNNKEL (reference sequence). V was pared by 0 bases and J by 7 bases, with 18 bases between. CDR3 regions were amplified by Arm-PCR using iRepertoire HTBI primers to build TCR beta libraries. Original analysis: Samples collectively showed more than 55 TRBV and more than 12 TRBJ segments. MiXCR, run by TCRdb on the multiplex PCR reads, gives a single entry per CDR3 protein. These V and J calls rely on TCRdb rather than the paper's analysis. Of 240,000 or so distinct CDR3 sequences in the sample, over 20% are singletons; the top ten hold approximately 13%. Noted time point: newly diagnosed GD, antithyroid drugs for less than 3 months. Construction of the TCR library relied on RNA isolated from PBMCs. This clonotype showed up many times. The antigen is unknown.

This chain uses TRBV3-1 with TRBJ1-2, with D perhaps matching TRBD1 (5 bases). Specimen: peripheral blood mononuclear cells (PBMCs), collected at new diagnosis, from a patient treated with antithyroid drugs. This TCR was sampled from a female donor with Graves disease. Here the CDR3 reads CASSQEARSGRFGYTF. The CDR3 coding sequence is TGTGCCAGCAGCCAAGAAGCACGCTCAGGGCGCTTTGGCTACACCTTC.